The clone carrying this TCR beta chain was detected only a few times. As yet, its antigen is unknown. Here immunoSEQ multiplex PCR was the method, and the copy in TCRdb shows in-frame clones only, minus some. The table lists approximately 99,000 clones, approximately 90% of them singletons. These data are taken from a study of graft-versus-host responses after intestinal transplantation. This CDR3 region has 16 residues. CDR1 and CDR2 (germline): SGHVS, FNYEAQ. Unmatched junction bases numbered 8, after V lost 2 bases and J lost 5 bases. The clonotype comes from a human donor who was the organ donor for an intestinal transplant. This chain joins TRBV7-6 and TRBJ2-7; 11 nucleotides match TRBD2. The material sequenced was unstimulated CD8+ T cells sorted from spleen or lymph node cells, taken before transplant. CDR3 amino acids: CASSLKTSGSSHEQYF. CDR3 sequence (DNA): TGTGCCAGCAGCTTAAAAACTAGCGGGAGTTCCCACGAGCAGTACTTC.